The clone carrying this TCR beta chain was recorded once. This sample was taken from a study of cytomegalovirus exposure and HLA in healthy donors. Across the whole study: Researchers found that about 84% of just under 400 genotyped donors fell within the Caucasian-associated ancestry cluster.

The V and J ends lost 1 base and 2 bases respectively, with 12 bases between them. CDR1 is MGHRA and CDR2 is YSYEKL in the germline V gene. CDR3 length equals 15 residues. The PCR had 60 Vbeta and 13 Jbeta primers. Profiling relied on immunoSEQ multiplex PCR, and the TCRdb table lists in-frame clones only, not all of them. This sample has 180,000 or so clones, with 79% found just once. Material: PBMCs. The origin of this receptor is a woman aged 50 to 60 in good health and CMV-seronegative. J is TRBJ2-7 and V is TRBV4-1, with D tentatively TRBD1 (5 bases). In nucleotides, the CDR3 is TGCGCCAGCAGCCAAGTGAGGCAGGGCCCCTACGAGCAGTACTTC. This translates into CASSQVRQGPYEQYF.